This T cell receptor (beta chain) was identified in a study of control samples from healthy donors and cancer patients. CDR1 and CDR2 (germline): SGHTA, FQGNSA. This CDR3 region has 15 residues. V gave up 4 bases and J gave up 8 bases; unmatched junction bases: 10. The data were produced by immunoSEQ multiplex PCR, yet TCRdb's version contains in-frame clones alone and is incomplete. Found here are some 95,000 clones, over 85% of them singletons; the top ten hold around 3%. The rearrangement links TRBV7-2 to TRBJ2-3; 9 positions match TRBD2. This sequence originates from a human donor in good health. The donor label of this sample is uncertain. The sample taken for sequencing was blood. CDR3 protein: CASSSDSGGVVTQYF. CDR3 nucleotide sequence: TGTGCCAGCAGCTCCGATAGCGGGGGTGTAGTTACGCAGTATTTT.